The rows below give T cell receptor beta chains drawn from one sample of a study of cytomegalovirus exposure and HLA in healthy donors. The method was immunoSEQ multiplex PCR; TCRdb's version includes in-frame clones alone and lacks a portion of them. The data hold 85,000 to 120,000 clones, with about two thirds observed a single time. The sample comprised PBMCs. The receptor source for this set is a boy younger than 18 in good health and CMV-seronegative. The CDR3 runs from the conserved cysteine through the conserved F or W. D genes are given only for firm matches. The listing skips clone size in some rows; elsewhere it reads once, few, many or a size class.

j_call,d_call,clone_size,v_call,cdr3_length,cdr3_aa,cdr3_nt
TRBJ2-4,.,.,TRBV30,13,CAWSLQGQNIQYF,TGTGCCTGGAGCCTCCAGGGCCAGAACATTCAGTACTTC
TRBJ1-2,TRBD1,.,TRBV5-1,15,CASSLIAGTEYGYTF,TGCGCCAGCAGCTTGATCGCTGGGACAGAATATGGCTACACCTTC
TRBJ1-2,.,.,TRBV30,14,CAWSDYGTNYGYTF,TGTGCCTGGAGTGACTACGGGACAAACTATGGCTACACCTTC
TRBJ1-1,TRBD1,.,TRBV4-1,17,CASSHAGTGGIYTEAFF,TGCGCCAGCAGCCACGCCGGGACAGGGGGGATCTACACTGAAGCTTTCTTT
TRBJ1-2,TRBD1,.,TRBV5-1,14,CASSPGQGRYGYTF,TGCGCCAGCAGCCCCGGACAGGGGAGGTATGGCTACACCTTC
TRBJ2-1,TRBD2,.,TRBV19,17,CASSLRTSGALTNEQFF,TGTGCCAGTAGCCTAAGGACTAGCGGAGCCTTAACCAATGAGCAGTTCTTC
TRBJ2-5,.,once,TRBV2,13,CASSDNREETQYF,TGTGCCAGCAGTGACAACAGGGAAGAGACCCAGTACTTC
TRBJ2-3,TRBD2,.,TRBV28,16,CASSPFGRASGDTQYF,TGTGCCAGCAGCCCCTTCGGGAGGGCCAGCGGAGATACGCAGTATTTT
TRBJ1-1,.,.,TRBV5-1,14,CASSFGSGQGEAFF,TGCGCCAGCAGCTTTGGATCGGGCCAGGGCGAAGCTTTCTTT
TRBJ2-2,.,.,TRBV6-5,12,CASRNYAGELFF,TGTGCCAGCAGAAACTACGCCGGGGAGCTGTTTTTT
TRBJ2-3,.,.,TRBV10-3,14,CAISGGKGPDTQYF,TGTGCCATCAGCGGGGGTAAGGGCCCAGATACGCAGTATTTT
TRBJ2-1,TRBD2,.,TRBV30,13,CAGKQREYNEQFF,TGTGCCGGAAAACAGCGGGAATACAATGAGCAGTTCTTC
TRBJ1-5,.,.,TRBV5-6,16,CASSLGGTLINQPQHF,TGTGCCAGCAGCTTGGGGGGGACATTAATAAATCAGCCCCAGCATTTT
TRBJ2-5,.,.,TRBV9,14,CASSVGGAQETQYF,TGTGCCAGCAGCGTAGGTGGGGCCCAAGAGACCCAGTACTTC
TRBJ2-7,TRBD2,.,TRBV18,15,CASSLGLAGDYEQYF,TGTGCCAGCTCACTAGGACTAGCGGGGGACTACGAGCAGTACTTC
TRBJ1-5,TRBD1,.,TRBV7-2,18,CASSRTGQSFRSNQPQHF,TGTGCCAGCAGCCGAACGGGACAGAGTTTCAGAAGCAATCAGCCCCAGCATTTT
TRBJ1-3,.,.,TRBV6-1,16,CASSGEGGAGGNTIYF,TGTGCCAGCAGTGGGGAGGGAGGGGCTGGTGGAAACACCATATATTTT
TRBJ1-1,TRBD1,.,TRBV7-8,15,CASSSWTGRNTEAFF,TGTGCCAGCAGCTCATGGACAGGACGGAACACTGAAGCTTTCTTT
TRBJ2-7,TRBD1,.,TRBV28,13,CASSLNYRGYQYF,TGTGCCAGCAGTTTAAATTACAGGGGTTATCAGTACTTC
TRBJ1-4,TRBD1,.,TRBV30,16,CAWSVGDSLSNEKLFF,TGTGCCTGGAGTGTGGGGGACAGCCTGAGTAATGAAAAACTGTTTTTT
TRBJ1-3,TRBD1,.,TRBV6-5,15,CASRPDRGRENTIYF,TGTGCCAGCAGACCCGACAGGGGGAGGGAAAACACCATATATTTT
TRBJ1-6,TRBD1,.,TRBV5-1,17,CASSFTRQGRNNSPLHF,TGCGCCAGCAGCTTTACCCGACAGGGGAGGAATAATTCACCCCTCCACTTT
TRBJ1-5,TRBD1,.,TRBV30,14,CAWATGKGNQPQHF,TGTGCCTGGGCGACAGGGAAAGGCAATCAGCCCCAGCATTTT
TRBJ2-7,TRBD1,.,TRBV9,14,CASSVGDRGYEQYF,TGTGCCAGCAGCGTAGGGGACAGGGGGTACGAGCAGTACTTC
TRBJ2-2,.,.,TRBV6-1,13,CASSDGNTGELFF,TGTGCCAGCAGTGACGGGAACACCGGGGAGCTGTTTTTT
TRBJ1-1,TRBD1,once,TRBV28,13,CASSYRGYTEAFF,TGTGCCAGCAGCTACAGGGGGTATACTGAAGCTTTCTTT
TRBJ2-3,TRBD2,.,TRBV28,14,CASRGLAGPDTQYF,TGTGCCAGCAGGGGACTAGCGGGCCCAGATACGCAGTATTTT
TRBJ2-3,TRBD1,many,TRBV6-4,14,CASSDGQGADTQYF,TGTGCCAGCAGTGACGGACAGGGGGCAGATACGCAGTATTTT
TRBJ1-5,.,.,TRBV28,14,CASSHGQTNQPQHF,TGTGCCAGCAGTCATGGACAGACCAATCAGCCCCAGCATTTT
TRBJ1-3,.,.,TRBV30,13,CAYTPGPGNTIYF,TGTGCCTACACTCCGGGTCCTGGAAACACCATATATTTT
TRBJ2-7,.,.,TRBV19,14,CASSLGQYSYEQYF,TGTGCCAGTAGCCTCGGACAGTACTCCTACGAGCAGTACTTC
TRBJ1-1,.,.,TRBV7-9,15,CASSLPIGRGTEAFF,TGTGCCAGCAGCTTACCTATTGGACGGGGCACTGAAGCTTTCTTT
TRBJ1-2,TRBD1,.,TRBV28,13,CASSSTGNYGYTF,TGTGCCAGCAGTTCGACAGGGAACTATGGCTACACCTTC
TRBJ2-2,TRBD2,.,TRBV11-3,16,CASNSGTLPATGELFF,TGTGCCAGCAATAGCGGGACGCTCCCAGCCACCGGGGAGCTGTTTTTT
TRBJ2-7,.,.,TRBV7-9,13,CASSPQGPVEQYF,TGTGCCAGCAGCCCCCAGGGGCCAGTCGAGCAGTACTTC
TRBJ2-7,TRBD2,.,TRBV11-2,14,CASSFLAGVYEQYF,TGTGCCAGCAGCTTCCTAGCGGGAGTCTACGAGCAGTACTTC
TRBJ1-1,.,.,TRBV19,14,CASREGIGGTEAFF,TGTGCCAGTAGGGAGGGTATCGGGGGGACTGAAGCTTTCTTT
TRBJ1-1,.,.,TRBV29-1,14,CSVRQATLNTEAFF,TGCAGCGTACGACAGGCGACTTTGAACACTGAAGCTTTCTTT
TRBJ2-1,TRBD2,.,TRBV30,16,CAWSVSGGVSYNEQFF,TGTGCCTGGAGTGTAAGTGGGGGGGTTTCCTACAATGAGCAGTTCTTC
TRBJ2-3,.,.,TRBV7-2,14,CASSLWQSTDTQYF,TGTGCCAGCAGCTTATGGCAGAGCACAGATACGCAGTATTTT
TRBJ1-4,TRBD1,.,TRBV19,15,CASSPGTAYNEKLFF,TGTGCCAGTAGTCCCGGGACAGCTTATAATGAAAAACTGTTTTTT
TRBJ1-2,.,.,TRBV28,14,CASSPPGTYPGYTF,TGTGCCAGCAGTCCCCCCGGGACATACCCTGGCTACACCTTC
TRBJ1-2,TRBD1,.,TRBV20-1,11,CSATGQGGYTF,TGCAGTGCTACGGGACAGGGTGGCTACACCTTC
TRBJ1-2,.,.,TRBV2,17,CASRFRRDGMEDYGYTF,TGTGCCAGCAGATTCCGGAGGGATGGGATGGAGGACTATGGCTACACCTTC
TRBJ1-3,.,.,TRBV9,17,CASSVGVGGYAGNTIYF,TGTGCCAGCAGCGTAGGGGTAGGCGGGTATGCTGGAAACACCATATATTTT
TRBJ1-2,.,.,TRBV28,15,CASSLPYEGNYGYTF,TGTGCCAGCAGTCTCCCGTACGAGGGCAACTATGGCTACACCTTC
TRBJ2-1,.,.,TRBV5-6,17,CASSPRRQRLIYNEQFF,TGTGCCAGCAGCCCACGTCGGCAGCGCCTAATTTACAATGAGCAGTTCTTC
TRBJ2-6,TRBD2,.,TRBV15,16,CATSSGGRSGANVLTF,TGTGCCACCTCTAGCGGGGGACGCTCTGGGGCCAACGTCCTGACTTTC
TRBJ2-7,.,.,TRBV6-1,14,CASSTTSPPYEQYF,TGTGCCAGCAGCACTACTAGCCCCCCCTACGAGCAGTACTTC
TRBJ1-2,TRBD1,.,TRBV7-9,15,CASSLEDRGVRGYTF,TGTGCCAGCAGCTTAGAAGACAGGGGAGTTAGAGGCTACACCTTC
TRBJ1-5,.,.,TRBV7-2,14,CASSLTNSPKPQHF,TGTGCCAGCAGCTTAACCAACAGTCCGAAGCCCCAGCATTTT
TRBJ2-3,.,.,TRBV5-6,14,CASSLEGVPDTQYF,TGTGCCAGCAGCTTGGAGGGGGTCCCAGATACGCAGTATTTT
TRBJ2-7,.,.,TRBV28,14,CASSRRPALGEQYF,TGTGCCAGCAGCAGGAGGCCAGCCCTAGGCGAGCAGTACTTC
TRBJ2-7,TRBD1,.,TRBV4-1,15,CASSQGRTGTYEQYF,TGCGCCAGCAGCCAAGGCCGGACAGGCACCTACGAGCAGTACTTC
TRBJ1-1,.,.,TRBV10-3,12,CAISGRGTEAFF,TGTGCCATCAGTGGGAGAGGCACTGAAGCTTTCTTT